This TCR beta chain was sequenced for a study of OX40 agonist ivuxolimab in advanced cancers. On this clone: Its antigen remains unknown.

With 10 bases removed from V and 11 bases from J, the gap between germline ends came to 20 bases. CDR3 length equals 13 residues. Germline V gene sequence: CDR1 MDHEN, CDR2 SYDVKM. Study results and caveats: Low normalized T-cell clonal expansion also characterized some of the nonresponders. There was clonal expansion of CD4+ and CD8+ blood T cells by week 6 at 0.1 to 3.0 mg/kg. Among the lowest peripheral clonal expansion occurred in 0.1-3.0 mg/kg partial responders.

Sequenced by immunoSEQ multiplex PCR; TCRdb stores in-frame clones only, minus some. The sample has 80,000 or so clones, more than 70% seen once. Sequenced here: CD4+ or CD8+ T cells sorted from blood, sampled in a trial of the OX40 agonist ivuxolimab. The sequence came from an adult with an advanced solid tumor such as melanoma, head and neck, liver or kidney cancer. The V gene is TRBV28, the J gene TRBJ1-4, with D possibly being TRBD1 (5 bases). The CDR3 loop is CAIWASGKGKLFF. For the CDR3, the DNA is TGTGCCATCTGGGCCTCAGGGAAGGGGAAACTGTTTTTT.